One and the same sample provided the 11 T cell receptor beta chains below, sequenced in a study of tumor-infiltrating lymphocytes in primary liver carcinoma. Synthesis of TCR beta cDNA was carried out from 500 ng total RNA with a constant-region primer. Slightly modified ARM-PCR, run as three nested multiplex PCR rounds, produced the TCR beta libraries. TRBV1-TRBV30 forward primers and a C-beta reverse primer were used in the first two PCR rounds, which each ran for approximately 10 cycles. TCRdb re-called the multiplex PCR reads with MiXCR, one entry per CDR3 protein. Of about 30,000 distinct CDR3 sequences in the sample, roughly 70% were seen once. It was from roughly 20-30 mg of unsorted bulk tissue that RNA and DNA were co-extracted. Sequencing was carried out using liver tumor tissue from sampling region 3. Specified subset: tumor region T3, left-lateral pole. The source of these receptors is a woman aged 25 to 39 with primary liver carcinoma and hepatitis B virus infection.

The chain uses TRBV11-2 and TRBJ2-3, with 7 nucleotides matching TRBD2. Germline values: CDR1 SGHAT, CDR2 FQNNGV. The CDR3 has 14 residues. J lost 4 bases, V lost 7 bases, and 8 bases had no gene match. CDR3 sequence reads: CASIQGLSADTQYF. CDR3 sequence (DNA): TGTGCCAGCATCCAGGGACTAAGCGCAGATACGCAGTATTTT. Based on the CDR3 plus reference TRBV11-2 and TRBJ2-3, the full variable domain is EAGVAQSPRYKIIEKRQSVAFWCNPISGHATLYWYQQILGQGPKLLIQFQNNGVVDDSQLPKDRFSAERLKGVDSTLKIQPAKLEDSAVYLCASIQGLSADTQYFGPGTRLTVL.

This clonotype is medium-sized (0.01 to 0.1%) in the sample. The chain has TRBV4-3 and TRBJ2-3; 12 bases match TRBD2. CDR3 size: 18 residues. V shed 0 bases and J 3 bases; nucleotides not matched to a gene: 7. Germline values: CDR1 LGHNA, CDR2 YSLEER. This CDR3 is CASSQEGLAGGPTDTQYF. As DNA, the CDR3 is TGCGCCAGCAGCCAAGAAGGTCTAGCGGGAGGGCCAACAGATACGCAGTATTTT.

In regard to this clonotype: A read error may account for a junction end that differs from germline. This chain's CDR3 is CASNLGNEQYF. The CDR3 DNA is TGTGCCAGCAACTTAGGGAACGAGCAGTACTTT. This chain links TRBV7-9 with TRBJ2-7; D unresolved. CDR1 is SEHNR and CDR2 is FQNEAQ in the germline V gene (reference sequence). The CDR3 is 11 residues long.

This clonotype was counted a few times. The germline gene is not matched at one end of the junction; a read error may be the cause. The chain couples TRBV7-9 to TRBJ2-2; possible D gene TRBD2, 5 bases. The germline V gene encodes CDR1 SEHNR and CDR2 FQNEAQ (reference sequence). The CDR3 is 13 amino acids. The CDR3 nucleotides are TGTGCCAGCAGCTCCAGAGACGCCGGGGAACTGTCTTTT. It is translated as CASSSRDAGELSF.

As regards this clonotype: At one end the junction does not follow the germline gene, possibly because of a read error. The chain is built from TRBV4-1 and TRBJ1-6; no firm D call. Germline CDR1 and CDR2: MGHRA and YSYEKL. The CDR3 covers 17 residues. The CDR3 sequence: CASSQGPPLETNPPIHF. The CDR3 region has the DNA TGCGCCAGCAGCCAAGGCCCCCCCCTGGAGACTAATCCACCCATCCACTTT.

On this clonotype: Relative to the germline gene, one junction end is altered; a read error may explain this. The chain uses TRBV10-3 and TRBJ2-5, with D maybe TRBD1 (6 bases). The CDR3 has 15 amino acids. Germline loops: CDR1 ENHRY, CDR2 SYGVKD. CDR3 in amino acids: CTISESATRQETQCF. DNA of the CDR3: TGTACCATCAGTGAGTCGGCTACCAGACAGGAGACCCAGTGCTTC.

This clonotype was observed at least ten times. The V gene is TRBV7-9, the J gene TRBJ2-3; D may be TRBD1 (6 bases). Trimming left V 1 base short and J 3 bases short, with 17 bases between. This CDR3 is built from 17 residues. Germline assignment: CDR1 SEHNR and CDR2 FQNEAQ (reference sequence). The CDR3 DNA sequence: TGTGCCAGCAGCTTAGGAAACACAGGGTCAAGGACAGATACGCAGTATTTT. Amino acid sequence: CASSLGNTGSRTDTQYF.

By sample fraction, this clonotype is medium-sized (0.01 to 0.1%). The J gene is TRBJ2-7, the V gene TRBV12-3 or TRBV12-4, with 9 bases that match TRBD2. With 2 bases clipped from V and 8 bases from J, the junction kept 7 bases outside the gene matches. The CDR3 has 14 amino acids. CDR3 amino acids: CASSLSREGVKQYF. The CDR3 DNA reads as TGTGCCAGCAGTTTATCGCGGGAGGGCGTGAAGCAGTACTTC.

This clonotype has more than one count but fewer than ten. At one boundary the junction diverges from the germline segment, which might be a read error. The chain carries TRBV11-2 and TRBJ2-1; either TRBD1 or TRBD2 may supply D (6 bases each). This CDR3 has 14 amino acids. The V gene's germline CDR1 is SGHAT and CDR2 FQNNGV. CDR3 DNA sequence: TGTGCCGGCAACTTAGGGGGGTTGAACAATAAGCAGTTCTTC. It codes for CAGNLGGLNNKQFF.

This sequence joins TRBV28 and TRBJ1-6; D is unclear. Deletions cut 4 bases from V and 12 bases from J, with 19 bases between. The length of the CDR3 is 15 residues. Germline CDR1 MDHEN, CDR2 SYDVKM. CDR3 DNA: TGTGCCAGCAGTTCCCCACGACAAGGAAACCGACCCCTCCACTTT. Encoded protein: CASSSPRQGNRPLHF.

Points on this clonotype: A much larger clone is a single base away; this may be a read error. The rearrangement uses TRBV11-2 and TRBJ2-3; D not certain. Germline lookup yields CDR1 SGHAT and CDR2 FQNNGV. V was trimmed by 0 bases and J by 12 bases, leaving 13 bases between them. There are 13 residues in the CDR3. CDR3 coding DNA: TGTGCCAGCAGCTTAGATCCTGGAGATTCACAGTATTTT. This gives the protein CASSLDPGDSQYF.